Listed below are T cell receptor beta chains from one sample, sequenced in a study of blood T cell repertoires in COVID-19. The protocol was immunoSEQ multiplex PCR, while the TCRdb copy is restricted to in-frame clones and leaves out a portion. Of 55,000 to 75,000 clones in the sample, over 70% were seen once. Sequenced sample: peripheral blood. The source of these receptors is a man between 70 and 80 years old who had recovered from COVID-19. CDR3s include the opening cysteine and the closing phenylalanine or tryptophan. The order of the fields is D gene, V gene, J gene, clone size, CDR3 DNA, CDR3 protein. The D gene is left open where the match is weak. Only part of the rows carry a size: once, few, many, or a class if the clone is expanded.

d_call: -
v_call: TRBV3-1/TRBV3-2
j_call: TRBJ2-3
clone_size: -
cdr3_nt: TGTGCCAGCAGCCAAACAGTAGTTTTAGATACGCAGTATTTT
cdr3_aa: CASSQTVVLDTQYF

d_call: -
v_call: TRBV20-1
j_call: TRBJ2-7
clone_size: -
cdr3_nt: TGCAGTGCTTCCCGGAGCCACGAGCAGTACTTC
cdr3_aa: CSASRSHEQYF

d_call: TRBD1
v_call: TRBV7-8
j_call: TRBJ2-2
clone_size: -
cdr3_nt: TGTGCCAGCAGCTACGGACAGGGACACACCGGGGAGCTGTTTTTT
cdr3_aa: CASSYGQGHTGELFF

d_call: TRBD2
v_call: TRBV28
j_call: TRBJ2-5
clone_size: -
cdr3_nt: TGTGCCAGCGGACGATTACTAGCGGGGCAAGAGACCCAGTACTTC
cdr3_aa: CASGRLLAGQETQYF

d_call: -
v_call: TRBV18
j_call: TRBJ1-6
clone_size: once
cdr3_nt: TGTGCCACATCGGACGGGAATAATTCACCCCTCCACTTT
cdr3_aa: CATSDGNNSPLHF

d_call: TRBD2
v_call: TRBV6-1
j_call: TRBJ2-3
clone_size: -
cdr3_nt: TGTGCCAGCAGTGAGGCCAGCGGGACTAGCACAGATACGCAGTATTTT
cdr3_aa: CASSEASGTSTDTQYF

d_call: TRBD1
v_call: TRBV6-5
j_call: TRBJ2-2
clone_size: -
cdr3_nt: TGTGCCAGCAGAAAGCAGGGGGCGGAGACCGGGGAGCTGTTTTTT
cdr3_aa: CASRKQGAETGELFF

d_call: TRBD1
v_call: TRBV19
j_call: TRBJ1-1
clone_size: -
cdr3_nt: TGTGCCAGTAGTCCATGGACAGGGATCACCACTGAAGCTTTCTTT
cdr3_aa: CASSPWTGITTEAFF

d_call: TRBD2
v_call: TRBV27
j_call: TRBJ2-7
clone_size: -
cdr3_nt: TGTGCCAGCAGTTTATCTAGGACTAGCGGGGTTAGCTCCTACGAGCAGTACTTC
cdr3_aa: CASSLSRTSGVSSYEQYF

d_call: -
v_call: TRBV9
j_call: TRBJ2-7
clone_size: -
cdr3_nt: TGTGCCAGCAGCCCCTCCCCCGGTAACTATCAGTACTTC
cdr3_aa: CASSPSPGNYQYF

d_call: TRBD1
v_call: TRBV4-1
j_call: TRBJ2-3
clone_size: -
cdr3_nt: TGCGCCAGCACCCAAGGGGGCCAGGGGCAGGATACGCAGTATTTT
cdr3_aa: CASTQGGQGQDTQYF